This passage covers 23 T cell receptor beta chains from one sample sequenced in a study of technical replicates of blood from a few donors. The method was immunoSEQ multiplex PCR; TCRdb's version includes in-frame clones alone and lacks a portion of them. Found here are over 75,000 clones, around 97% of them singletons; the top ten hold about 0.29%. Sequencing was performed on T cells isolated from PBMCs. Source of these receptors: a human donor in good health.

V is TRBV6-6 and J is TRBJ2-2, with D tentatively TRBD2 (7 bases). Trimming took 7 bases from V and 8 from J, leaving 17 bases between them. CDR3 size: 14 residues. CDR1 and CDR2 (germline): MNHNY, SVGAGI (reference sequence). The CDR3 nucleotides read TGTGCCAGCAACCCCGGGGGGCCCTCGGGGGAGCTGTTTTTT. Amino acid sequence: CASNPGGPSGELFF.

The V gene is TRBV28, the J gene TRBJ1-1; 7 bases align to TRBD1. V gave up 8 bases and J gave up 6 bases; unmatched junction bases: 9. The CDR3 extends over 13 amino acids. Germline V gene data show CDR1 as MDHEN and CDR2 as SYDVKM. DNA for the CDR3: TGTGCCAGCCCCGGACAGGACGGGGCTGAAGCTTTCTTT. It yields the protein CASPGQDGAEAFF.

J is TRBJ2-7 and V is TRBV28; 9 bases fit TRBD1. This CDR3 comprises 16 residues. Germline V gene data show CDR1 as MDHEN and CDR2 as SYDVKM. Germline trimming cut 3 bases from V and 5 bases from J; bases unmatched to any gene: 11. CDR3 DNA sequence: TGTGCCAGCAGTTTGCCTACCGGGACAGGGCTCCACGAGCAGTACTTC. Its translation is CASSLPTGTGLHEQYF.

The chain links TRBV9 to TRBJ2-3; 10 bases map to TRBD1. Germline-derived CDR1 and CDR2 are SGDLS and YYNGEE. After removal of 0 bases from V and 5 bases from J, the junction contained 3 bases not matched to a gene. The CDR3 is 15 residues long. Written as DNA, the CDR3 is TGTGCCAGCAGCGTAGACGACAGGGGGCGAGATACGCAGTATTTT. Translation: CASSVDDRGRDTQYF.

This rearrangement joins TRBV27 to TRBJ2-7; 11 nucleotides line up with TRBD2. Germline V CDR1 and CDR2: MNHEY, SMNVEV (reference sequence). CDR3 length: 15 amino acids. The V and J ends lost 5 bases and 1 base, in that order; junction bases with no gene match: 4. The CDR3 coding sequence is TGTGCCAGCAGTGATACTAGCGGGAGTTCCTACGAGCAGTACTTC. Translated: CASSDTSGSSYEQYF.

V is TRBV20-1 and J is TRBJ2-1, with a weak D call TRBD1 (6 bases). Germline V gene lookup returns CDR1 DFQATT and CDR2 SNEGSKA (reference sequence). V lost 5 bases, J lost 8 bases, and 10 bases lay in between. The CDR3 loop spans 11 amino acids. CDR3 sequence: CSAGQGYEQFF. The CDR3 nucleotides are TGCAGTGCTGGTCAGGGGTATGAGCAGTTCTTC.

CDR3 coding DNA: TGTGCCAGCAGCGAGGAACAGGGTCTCTACAATGAGCAGTTCTTC. It specifies CASSEEQGLYNEQFF. V and J are TRBV9 and TRBJ2-1, with D perhaps matching TRBD1 (6 bases). Germline values: CDR1 SGDLS, CDR2 YYNGEE. The CDR3 length is 15 residues. With 3 bases removed from V and 3 bases from J, the gap between germline ends came to 13 bases.

V gene TRBV27 combines with J gene TRBJ2-3; D possibly corresponds to TRBD2 (6 bases). The CDR3 totals 15 residues. Germline V lookup: CDR1 MNHEY, CDR2 SMNVEV (reference sequence). The V and J ends lost 2 bases and 6 bases respectively, with 15 bases between them. This CDR3 reads CASSLGWRGGDTQYF. The DNA of the CDR3 is TGTGCCAGCAGTTTAGGGTGGAGGGGTGGGGATACGCAGTATTTT.

The chain is built from TRBV7-8 and TRBJ1-4; no clear D gene. This CDR3 spans 16 amino acids. The germline V and J ends were trimmed by 5 bases and 3 bases, with 16 bases remaining between them. Germline V CDR1 and CDR2: SGHVS, FQNEAQ. Here the CDR3 reads CASSPGAVSANEKLFF. In DNA, the CDR3 is TGTGCCAGCAGCCCCGGTGCGGTTTCAGCTAATGAAAAACTGTTTTTT.

As concerns this clone: Other DNA sequences in this sample translate to the same CDR3. The J gene is TRBJ2-3, the V gene TRBV5-1; 10 bases match TRBD2. The CDR3 runs 14 residues. Germline-derived CDR1 and CDR2 are SGHRS and YFSETQ. V shed 2 bases, J shed 4 bases, and the junction held 1 base outside the gene matches. The CDR3 loop reads CASSLAGGPDTQYF. CDR3 nucleotides: TGCGCCAGCAGCTTAGCGGGAGGGCCAGATACGCAGTATTTT.

This chain links TRBV7-6 with TRBJ2-2, with D possibly being TRBD2 (5 bases). The CDR3 is 13 residues long. Between the trimmed V and J ends, which lost 5 bases and 5 bases, there was a span of 9 bases. Germline assignment: CDR1 SGHVS and CDR2 FNYEAQ. CDR3 protein: CASSQERTGELFF. The CDR3 bases are TGTGCCAGCAGCCAAGAGCGGACCGGGGAGCTGTTTTTT.

The chain recombines TRBV7-2 with TRBJ2-7; D is ambiguous. This CDR3 is built from 11 residues. V was pared by 3 bases and J by 3 bases, with 3 bases between. Germline V lookup: CDR1 SGHTA, CDR2 FQGNSA. The chain's CDR3 is CASSFSYEQYF. CDR3 DNA: TGTGCCAGCAGCTTCAGCTACGAGCAGTACTTC.

This sequence joins TRBV29-1 and TRBJ2-7; maybe TRBD1 (5 bases). CDR3 size: 14 residues. Germline V gene sequence: CDR1 SQVTM, CDR2 ANQGSEA. V was cut by 4 bases and J by 3 bases, with 16 bases left in between. For the CDR3, the DNA is TGCAGCGTTGGGCCTGACAGAACAAGCTACGAGCAGTACTTC. Amino acids: CSVGPDRTSYEQYF.

This sequence joins TRBV10-3 and TRBJ1-1; 7 nucleotides match TRBD1. Trimming at V came to 0 bases and at J to 2 bases, leaving 3 bases not matched to a gene. CDR1 and CDR2 (germline): ENHRY, SYGVKD. There are 15 residues in the CDR3. The CDR3: CAISESGTANTEAFF. Here the CDR3 DNA reads TGTGCCATCAGTGAGTCAGGGACAGCAAACACTGAAGCTTTCTTT.

CDR3 DNA: TGTGCCAGCAGTGACAGGGTTGAAGCTTTCTTT. Protein product: CASSDRVEAFF. This sequence joins TRBV2 and TRBJ1-1; tentative D call: TRBD1 (5 bases). The germline CDR1 and CDR2 sequences are SNHLY and FYNNEI. V was cut by 3 bases and J by 7 bases, with 6 bases left in between. The CDR3 is 11 residues long.

The chain couples TRBV5-1 to TRBJ2-3; no clear D. The CDR3 is 14 amino acids. Deletions cut 0 bases from V and 2 bases from J, with 7 bases between. Germline CDR1 SGHRS, CDR2 YFSETQ. The CDR3 protein is CASSLGLPTDTQYF. The CDR3 nucleotides read TGCGCCAGCAGCTTGGGCCTACCCACAGATACGCAGTATTTT.

The V gene is TRBV19, the J gene TRBJ2-5; 8 bases agree with TRBD1. The CDR3 extends over 13 amino acids. V dropped 6 bases and J dropped 4; count of bases not matched to a gene: 4. From germline, CDR1 is LNHDA and CDR2 SQIVND (reference sequence). The CDR3 nucleotides are TGTGCCAGTAGCGGACAGGGCGTAGAGACCCAGTACTTC. Protein: CASSGQGVETQYF.

The gene calls are TRBV6-5 and TRBJ2-7, with a tentative D call TRBD2 (6 bases). CDR3 length: 14 amino acids. CDR1 and CDR2 from the germline V gene are MNHEY and SVGAGI. V lost 3 bases and J lost 5, with 14 bases in between. The CDR3 nucleotides read TGTGCCAGCAGTTATTCGGAGGGGTTAGACGAGCAGTACTTC. Protein: CASSYSEGLDEQYF.

The V and J genes are TRBV11-2 and TRBJ2-2; a weak D match, TRBD1 (5 bases). Deletions cut 6 bases from V and 3 bases from J, with 11 bases between. Germline values: CDR1 SGHAT, CDR2 FQNNGV. The CDR3 has 14 amino acids. CDR3 in amino acids: CASSTGRYTGELFF. The CDR3, as DNA: TGTGCCAGCAGTACAGGACGGTACACCGGGGAGCTGTTTTTT.

The rearrangement links TRBV4-3 to TRBJ2-3, with 10 bases fitting TRBD1. The CDR3 runs 17 residues. Germline V gene lookup returns CDR1 LGHNA and CDR2 YSLEER. V shed 0 bases, J shed 3 bases, and the junction held 6 bases outside the gene matches. Here the CDR3 DNA reads TGCGCCAGCAGCCAAGATCAGACAGGGGGCGAGACAGATACGCAGTATTTT. Protein: CASSQDQTGGETDTQYF.

With respect to this clone: Compared with germline, one end of the junction differs, possibly owing to a read error. The chain uses TRBV4-3 and TRBJ2-7; a weak D match, TRBD2 (5 bases). The V gene's germline CDR1 is LGHNA and CDR2 YSLEER. The CDR3 is 13 residues long. The chain's CDR3 is CASGHSVSYEQYF. DNA of the CDR3: TGCGCCAGCGGCCATAGCGTCTCCTACGAGCAGTACTTC.

The chain carries TRBV6-1 and TRBJ2-7, with a weak D call TRBD1 (5 bases). The CDR3 covers 14 residues. CDR1 is MNHNS, CDR2 SASEGT, per germline. Trimming left V 8 bases short and J 2 bases short, with 16 bases between. CDR3 nucleotides: TGTGCCAGCTGCCTTTCAGGGAACGCCTACGAGCAGTACTTC. Translating gives CASCLSGNAYEQYF.

This clone is a singleton in its sample. The chain is built from TRBV5-5 and TRBJ1-4; TRBD1 might be the D (5 bases). There are 14 residues in the CDR3. The germline gives CDR1 SGHKS, CDR2 YYEKEE (reference sequence). Between the trimmed V and J ends, which lost 4 bases and 4 bases, there was a span of 11 bases. The CDR3 sequence: CASSGGGYNEKLFF. In DNA, the CDR3 is TGTGCCAGCAGCGGGGGAGGATATAATGAAAAACTGTTTTTT.